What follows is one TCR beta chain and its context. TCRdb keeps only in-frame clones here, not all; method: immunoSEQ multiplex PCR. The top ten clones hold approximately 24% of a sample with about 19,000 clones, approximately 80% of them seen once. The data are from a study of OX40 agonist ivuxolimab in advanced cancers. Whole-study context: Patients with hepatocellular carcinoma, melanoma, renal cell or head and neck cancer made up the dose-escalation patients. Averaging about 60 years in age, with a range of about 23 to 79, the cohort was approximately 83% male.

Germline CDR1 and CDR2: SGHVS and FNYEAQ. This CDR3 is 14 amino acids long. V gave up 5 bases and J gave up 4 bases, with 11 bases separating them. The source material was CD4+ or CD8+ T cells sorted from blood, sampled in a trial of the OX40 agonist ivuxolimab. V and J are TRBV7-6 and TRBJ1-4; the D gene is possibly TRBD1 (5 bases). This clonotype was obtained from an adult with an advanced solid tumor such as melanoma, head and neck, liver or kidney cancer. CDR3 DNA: TGTGCCAGCAGCCGGACGGGACTTAATGAAAAACTGTTTTTT. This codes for CASSRTGLNEKLFF.